This passage covers 21 T cell receptor beta chains from one sample sequenced in a study of T cell responses to AZD1222 COVID-19 vaccine. The data were produced by immunoSEQ multiplex PCR, yet TCRdb's version contains in-frame clones alone and is incomplete. Among roughly 150,000 clones listed, roughly nine tenths were seen once. The sequencing here drew on peripheral blood, taken on day 0 of AZD1222 vaccination. These TCRs come from an adult in good health.

The V call is TRBV5-6, the J call TRBJ1-5; TRBD1 might be the D (5 bases). The CDR3 consists of 14 residues. Germline V gives CDR1 SGHDT, CDR2 YYEEEE. V lost 1 base and J lost 3, with 8 bases in between. The CDR3 sequence is CASSLQGTNQPQHF. The CDR3 DNA is TGTGCCAGCAGCTTGCAGGGTACCAATCAGCCCCAGCATTTT.

This chain connects TRBV6-5 to TRBJ1-5; D is ambiguous. Per germline, CDR1 MNHEY and CDR2 SVGAGI. The V and J ends lost 2 bases and 7 bases respectively, with 9 bases between them. The CDR3 contains 13 residues. The CDR3 region has the DNA TGTGCCAGCAGTTACACCGACAACCAGCCCCAGCATTTT. Translating gives CASSYTDNQPQHF.

The chain has TRBV18 and TRBJ2-2; the match to TRBD1 covers 8 bases. The CDR3 covers 15 residues. V shed 4 bases, J shed 6 bases, and the junction held 7 bases outside the gene matches. Per the germline V gene, CDR1 is KGHSH and CDR2 is LQKENI. The CDR3 sequence is CASSQTADRAGELFF. CDR3 DNA sequence: TGTGCCAGCTCACAAACCGCGGACAGGGCCGGGGAGCTGTTTTTT.

This chain joins TRBV6-5 and TRBJ1-1; the D is unclear. Germline V lookup: CDR1 MNHEY, CDR2 SVGAGI. CDR3 size: 14 residues. Trimming shortened V by 8 bases and J by 5 bases, and 18 bases separated the two germline ends. CDR3 DNA: TGTGCCAGCGCCCCCCGGGCACTATGGACTGAAGCTTTCTTT. Residues: CASAPRALWTEAFF.

The chain employs TRBV28 and TRBJ2-4; D gene ambiguous. The CDR3 spans 14 residues. Germline values: CDR1 MDHEN, CDR2 SYDVKM. V shed 10 bases and J shed 1 base, with 14 bases lying between them. The CDR3 region has the DNA TGTGCCACCACCCCCCCCGGGGCCAAAAACATTCAGTACTTC. Protein product: CATTPPGAKNIQYF.

The chain carries TRBV3-1 (or the pseudogene TRBV3-2) and TRBJ2-3; perhaps TRBD1 as D (5 bases). Germline V gene lookup returns CDR1 LGHDT and CDR2 YNNKEL (reference sequence). Trimming cost V 2 bases and J 4 bases, with 10 bases left between them. This CDR3 region has 14 residues. The CDR3 region is CASSQFQGADTQYF. In DNA form, the CDR3 reads TGTGCCAGCAGCCAATTCCAGGGCGCAGATACGCAGTATTTT.

There are a few counts of this clone. V usage is TRBV11-2 and J usage is TRBJ1-6; D remains ambiguous. The germline gives CDR1 SGHAT, CDR2 FQNNGV. Trimming removed 7 bases at V and 1 base at J, with 11 bases between. This CDR3 is built from 15 residues. Here the CDR3 reads CASTSGVSYNSPLHF. The CDR3 DNA follows: TGTGCCAGCACCTCCGGGGTATCCTATAATTCACCCCTCCACTTT. Full variable domain (rest looked up from reference TRBV11-2 and TRBJ1-6): EAGVAQSPRYKIIEKRQSVAFWCNPISGHATLYWYQQILGQGPKLLIQFQNNGVVDDSQLPKDRFSAERLKGVDSTLKIQPAKLEDSAVYLCASTSGVSYNSPLHFGNGTRLTVT.

The chain links TRBV29-1 to TRBJ2-7; TRBD1 matches at 9 bases. Germline loops: CDR1 SQVTM, CDR2 ANQGSEA. V gave up 4 bases and J gave up 6 bases; unmatched junction bases: 7. The CDR3 totals 13 residues. CDR3 sequence (DNA): TGCAGCGTTGCCGGGACAGGGACCCCCGAGCAGTACTTC. Translated: CSVAGTGTPEQYF.

The gene calls are TRBV5-1 and TRBJ2-3, with D perhaps TRBD1 (5 bases). Trimming removed 4 bases at V and 0 bases at J, with 15 bases between. The CDR3 loop spans 16 amino acids. From germline, CDR1 is SGHRS and CDR2 YFSETQ. The CDR3 DNA is TGCGCCAGCAGCCCGGGCCCCCAGGGTAGCACAGATACGCAGTATTTT. It yields the protein CASSPGPQGSTDTQYF.

In this sample, this clone turned up once. The chain uses TRBV6-2 or TRBV6-3 and TRBJ2-3, with TRBD1 matching 7 bases. Germline CDR1 reads MNHEY; CDR2 reads SVGEGT. The CDR3 has 16 residues. Trimming cost V 4 bases and J 2 bases; bases outside gene matches: 9. The CDR3 is CASSSGTAPDTDTQYF. The CDR3 DNA sequence: TGTGCCAGCAGTTCCGGGACAGCGCCCGACACAGATACGCAGTATTTT.

The CDR3 here is CASSHQEGVGEAFF. CDR3 in DNA: TGCGCCAGCAGCCACCAAGAGGGGGTCGGAGAAGCTTTCTTT. The rearrangement uses TRBV4-1 and TRBJ1-1, with D perhaps TRBD1 (6 bases). Looked up from germline, CDR1 is MGHRA and CDR2 is YSYEKL. V shed 3 bases and J shed 8 bases, with 16 bases lying between them. The CDR3 sequence is 14 residues long.

The chain recombines TRBV11-3 with TRBJ2-3; D possibly corresponds to TRBD1 (5 bases). The germline V and J ends were trimmed by 4 bases and 5 bases, with 16 bases remaining between them. Germline CDR1 SGHNT, CDR2 YENEEA. CDR3 length: 15 residues. For the CDR3, the DNA is TGTGCCAGCAGCTCCCGGGCAGGGCAGGAAGATACGCAGTATTTT. It translates to CASSSRAGQEDTQYF.

The gene calls are TRBV7-9 and TRBJ1-4, with D unclear. The germline CDR1 and CDR2 sequences are SEHNR and FQNEAQ (reference sequence). This CDR3 comprises 11 residues. Trimming shortened V by 1 base and J by 6 bases, and 0 bases separated the two germline ends. The CDR3 DNA is TGTGCCAGCAGCTTAGATGAAAAACTGTTTTTT. This translates into CASSLDEKLFF.

J is TRBJ2-1 and V is TRBV9; D call uncertain. The V and J ends lost 1 base and 5 bases respectively, with 7 bases between them. CDR3 length: 13 amino acids. CDR1 is SGDLS and CDR2 is YYNGEE in the germline V gene. CDR3 nucleotide sequence: TGTGCCAGCAGCGTATTCGGAGACAATGAGCAGTTCTTC. It encodes CASSVFGDNEQFF.

The chain has TRBV6-2 or TRBV6-3 and TRBJ2-2, with a weak D call TRBD2 (5 bases). The V gene's germline CDR1 is MNHEY and CDR2 SVGEGT. This CDR3 has 15 residues. The germline V and J ends were trimmed by 2 bases and 4 bases, with 11 bases remaining between them. The CDR3 coding sequence is TGTGCCAGCAGTTACGGGAGTTGGAGCACCGGGGAGCTGTTTTTT. Translated: CASSYGSWSTGELFF.

The chain combines TRBV27 with TRBJ2-2; D might be TRBD2 (6 bases). Germline loops: CDR1 MNHEY, CDR2 SMNVEV (reference sequence). V shed 2 bases and J shed 2 bases, with 9 bases lying between them. The CDR3 has 15 amino acids. The CDR3 DNA follows: TGTGCCAGCAGTTTAATGGGAGGAAACACCGGGGAGCTGTTTTTT. Translated, it gives CASSLMGGNTGELFF.

V usage is TRBV19 and J usage is TRBJ2-1; no firm D call. This CDR3 has 13 amino acids. Germline V gene data show CDR1 as LNHDA and CDR2 as SQIVND (reference sequence). The ends were cut back, 6 bases at V and 1 base at J, with 7 bases in the middle. The CDR3 is CASRRSSYNEQFF. The CDR3 bases are TGTGCCAGTAGGCGCTCTTCCTACAATGAGCAGTTCTTC. The whole variable domain, filled in from reference TRBV19 and TRBJ2-1, reads DGGITQSPKYLFRKEGQNVTLSCEQNLNHDAMYWYRQDPGQGLRLIYYSQIVNDFQKGDIAEGYSVSREKKESFPLTVTSAQKNPTAFYLCASRRSSYNEQFFGPGTRLTVL.

CDR3 loop: CASSYGRGTNTGELFF. The DNA of the CDR3 is TGTGCCAGCAGTTACGGACGGGGAACGAACACCGGGGAGCTGTTTTTT. The rearrangement uses TRBV6-2 or TRBV6-3 and TRBJ2-2; tentatively, D is TRBD2 (5 bases). The CDR3 totals 16 residues. CDR1 MNHEY and CDR2 SVGEGT come from the germline V gene. The V end lost 2 bases, the J end lost 0 bases, and 10 bases lay between the germline ends.

J is TRBJ1-5 and V is TRBV7-9; 7 bases align to TRBD1. CDR1 is SEHNR and CDR2 is FQNEAQ in the germline V gene (reference sequence). CDR3 length: 14 residues. Trimming at V came to 4 bases and at J to 5 bases, leaving 5 bases not matched to a gene. In DNA form, the CDR3 reads TGTGCCAGCAGCTCACAGGGGAGAGATCAGCCCCAGCATTTT. Translation gives CASSSQGRDQPQHF.

The J gene is TRBJ1-4, the V gene TRBV7-8; D is perhaps TRBD1 (6 bases). The CDR3 consists of 15 residues. V gave up 5 bases and J gave up 5 bases, with 15 bases separating them. Germline values: CDR1 SGHVS, CDR2 FQNEAQ. The CDR3 is CASSRVGGPNEKLFF. CDR3 nucleotides: TGTGCCAGCAGCAGAGTTGGGGGGCCCAATGAAAAACTGTTTTTT.

The genes are TRBV7-3 and TRBJ2-7, with 14 bases lining up with TRBD2. The CDR3 loop spans 16 amino acids. Germline V gene data show CDR1 as SGHTA and CDR2 as FQGTGA. J was trimmed by 3 bases and V by 2 bases; bases with no gene match: 3. As DNA, the CDR3 is TGTGCCAGCAGCTTAGAGGGGACTAGCGGGAGCTACGAGCAGTACTTC. This sequence encodes CASSLEGTSGSYEQYF.